This note documents a single T cell receptor (beta chain) sequence. Methods used by the authors: Estimation of nucleated cell counts relied on the amplification of reference gene primers. Sequencing used immunoSEQ multiplex PCR; TCRdb keeps in-frame clones, though not all of them. V, J and clone size were drawn from that table, and D and trimming were deduced from the DNA. The sample lists hundreds of thousands of clones; roughly 80% were seen once. This entry is derived from a study of blood T cell repertoires in COVID-19. The overall study: Sources were T cells, B-cell-depleted T cells, or PBMCs; the material itself was cDNA or gDNA.

This CDR3 comprises 16 residues. The germline gives CDR1 MGHDK, CDR2 SYGVNS. Deletions cut 5 bases from V and 0 bases from J, with 15 bases between. This receptor was taken from a woman aged 40 to 50 with active or convalescent COVID-19. The chain recombines TRBV25-1 with TRBJ2-3; TRBD2 is a possible D gene (5 bases). Sequencing input: peripheral blood. CDR3 protein: CASSRTGKASTDTQYF. Here the CDR3 DNA reads TGTGCCAGCAGTCGGACGGGAAAGGCTAGCACAGATACGCAGTATTTT.